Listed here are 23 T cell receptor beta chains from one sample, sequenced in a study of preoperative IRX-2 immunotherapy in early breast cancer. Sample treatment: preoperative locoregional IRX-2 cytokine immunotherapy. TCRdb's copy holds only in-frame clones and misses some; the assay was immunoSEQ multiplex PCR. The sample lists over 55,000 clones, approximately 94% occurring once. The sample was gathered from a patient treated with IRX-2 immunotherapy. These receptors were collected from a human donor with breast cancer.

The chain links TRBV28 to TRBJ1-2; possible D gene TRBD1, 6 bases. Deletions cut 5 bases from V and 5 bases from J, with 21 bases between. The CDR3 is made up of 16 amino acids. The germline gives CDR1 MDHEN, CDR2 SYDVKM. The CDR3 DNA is TGTGCCAGCAGTCCCATTTCGGGGGGCCGTGTATATGGCTACACCTTC. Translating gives CASSPISGGRVYGYTF.

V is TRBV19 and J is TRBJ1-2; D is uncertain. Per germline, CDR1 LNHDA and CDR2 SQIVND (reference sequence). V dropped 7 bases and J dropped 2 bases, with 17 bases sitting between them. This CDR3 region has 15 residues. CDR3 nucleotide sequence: TGTGCCAGTAAGCCTCGGACCTACTCCAACTATGGCTACACCTTC. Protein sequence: CASKPRTYSNYGYTF.

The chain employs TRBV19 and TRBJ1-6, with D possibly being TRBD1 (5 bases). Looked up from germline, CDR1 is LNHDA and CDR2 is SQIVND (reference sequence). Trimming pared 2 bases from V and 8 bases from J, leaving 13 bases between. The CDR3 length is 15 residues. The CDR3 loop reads CASSIYGGSYSPLHF. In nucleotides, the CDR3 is TGTGCCAGTAGTATATATGGGGGGTCTTATTCACCCCTCCACTTT.

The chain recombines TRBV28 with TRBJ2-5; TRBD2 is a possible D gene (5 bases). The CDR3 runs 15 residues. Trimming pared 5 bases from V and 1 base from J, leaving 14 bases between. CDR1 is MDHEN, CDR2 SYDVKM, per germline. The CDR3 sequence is CASSGLASLQETQYF. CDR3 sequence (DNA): TGTGCCAGCAGTGGGCTAGCATCTCTCCAAGAGACCCAGTACTTC.

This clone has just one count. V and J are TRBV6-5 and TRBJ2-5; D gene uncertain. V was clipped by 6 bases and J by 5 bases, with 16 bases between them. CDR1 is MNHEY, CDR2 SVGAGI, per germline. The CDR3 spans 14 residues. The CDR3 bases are TGTGCCAGCAGAGGGCCCGGCATCAGGGAGACCCAGTACTTC. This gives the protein CASRGPGIRETQYF.

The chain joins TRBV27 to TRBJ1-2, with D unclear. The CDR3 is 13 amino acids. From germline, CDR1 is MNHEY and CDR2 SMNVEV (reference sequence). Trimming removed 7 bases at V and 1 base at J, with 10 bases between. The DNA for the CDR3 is TGTGCCAGCACCTCGAACAGTAACTATGGCTACACCTTC. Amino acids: CASTSNSNYGYTF.

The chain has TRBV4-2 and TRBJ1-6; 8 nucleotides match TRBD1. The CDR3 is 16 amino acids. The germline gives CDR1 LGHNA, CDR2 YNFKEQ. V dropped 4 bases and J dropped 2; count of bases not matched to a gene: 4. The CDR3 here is CASSPGQGAYNSPLHF. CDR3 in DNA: TGTGCCAGCAGCCCCGGACAGGGTGCCTATAATTCACCCCTCCACTTT.

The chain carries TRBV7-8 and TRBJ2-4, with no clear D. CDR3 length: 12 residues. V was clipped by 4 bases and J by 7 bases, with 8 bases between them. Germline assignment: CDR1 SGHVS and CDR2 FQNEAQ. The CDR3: CASSSGGNIQYF. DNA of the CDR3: TGTGCCAGCAGCTCGGGCGGCAACATTCAGTACTTC.

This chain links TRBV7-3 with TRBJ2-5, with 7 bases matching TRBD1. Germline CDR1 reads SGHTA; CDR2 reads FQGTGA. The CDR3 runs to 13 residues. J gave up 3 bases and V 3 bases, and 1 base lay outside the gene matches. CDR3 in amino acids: CASSFDREETQYF. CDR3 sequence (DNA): TGTGCCAGCAGCTTCGACAGGGAAGAGACCCAGTACTTC.

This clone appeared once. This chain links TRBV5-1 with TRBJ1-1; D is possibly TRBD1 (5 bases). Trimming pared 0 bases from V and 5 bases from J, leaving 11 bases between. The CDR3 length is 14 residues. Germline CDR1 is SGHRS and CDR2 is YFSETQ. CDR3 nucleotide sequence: TGCGCCAGCAGCTTGGAAGGACACCTAACTGAAGCTTTCTTT. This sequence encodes CASSLEGHLTEAFF.

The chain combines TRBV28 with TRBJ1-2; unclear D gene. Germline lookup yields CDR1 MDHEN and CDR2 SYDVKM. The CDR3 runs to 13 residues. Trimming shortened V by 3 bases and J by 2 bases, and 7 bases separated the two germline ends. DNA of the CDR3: TGTGCCAGCAGTTTCGCCAGGAACTATGGCTACACCTTC. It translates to CASSFARNYGYTF.

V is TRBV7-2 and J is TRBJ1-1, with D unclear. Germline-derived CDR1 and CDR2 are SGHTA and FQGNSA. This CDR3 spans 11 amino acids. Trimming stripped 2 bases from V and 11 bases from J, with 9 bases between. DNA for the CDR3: TGTGCCAGCAGCTTAATGAGTAGGGCTTTCTTT. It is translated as CASSLMSRAFF.

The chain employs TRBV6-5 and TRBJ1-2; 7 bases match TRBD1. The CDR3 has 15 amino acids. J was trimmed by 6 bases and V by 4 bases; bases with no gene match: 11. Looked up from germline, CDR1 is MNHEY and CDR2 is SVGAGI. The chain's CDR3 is CASSLETGNEHGYTF. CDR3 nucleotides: TGTGCCAGCAGTTTGGAGACAGGGAATGAGCATGGCTACACCTTC.

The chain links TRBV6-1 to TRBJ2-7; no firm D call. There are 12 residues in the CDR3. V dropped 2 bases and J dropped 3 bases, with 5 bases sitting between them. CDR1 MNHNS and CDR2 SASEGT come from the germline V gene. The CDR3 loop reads CASSETVYEQYF. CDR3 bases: TGTGCCAGCAGTGAAACAGTCTACGAGCAGTACTTC.

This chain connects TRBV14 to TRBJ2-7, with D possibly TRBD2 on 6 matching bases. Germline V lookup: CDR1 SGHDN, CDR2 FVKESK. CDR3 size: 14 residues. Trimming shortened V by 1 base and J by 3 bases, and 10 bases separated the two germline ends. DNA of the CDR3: TGTGCCAGCAGCCAAGGGGACTTCAACTACGAGCAGTACTTC. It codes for CASSQGDFNYEQYF.

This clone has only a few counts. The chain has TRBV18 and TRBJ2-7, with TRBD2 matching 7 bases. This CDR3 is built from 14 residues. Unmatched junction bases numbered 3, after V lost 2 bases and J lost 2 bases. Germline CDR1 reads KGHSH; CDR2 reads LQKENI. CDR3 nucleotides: TGTGCCAGCTCACCAAGGCGGGAGACCTACGAGCAGTACTTC. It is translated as CASSPRRETYEQYF.

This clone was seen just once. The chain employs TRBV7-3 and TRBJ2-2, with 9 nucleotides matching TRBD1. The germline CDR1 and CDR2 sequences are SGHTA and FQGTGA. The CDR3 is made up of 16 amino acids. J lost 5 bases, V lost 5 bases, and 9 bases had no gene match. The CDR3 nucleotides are TGTGCCAGCAGCACGCGACAGGGGGGAAAAACCGGGGAGCTGTTTTTT. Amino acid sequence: CASSTRQGGKTGELFF.

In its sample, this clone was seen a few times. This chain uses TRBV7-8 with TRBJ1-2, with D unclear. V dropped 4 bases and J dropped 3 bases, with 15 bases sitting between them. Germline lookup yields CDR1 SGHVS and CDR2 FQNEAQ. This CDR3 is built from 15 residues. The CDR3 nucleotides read TGTGCCAGCAGCTCCCGGACGGAGAGCTACTATGGCTACACCTTC. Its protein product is CASSSRTESYYGYTF.

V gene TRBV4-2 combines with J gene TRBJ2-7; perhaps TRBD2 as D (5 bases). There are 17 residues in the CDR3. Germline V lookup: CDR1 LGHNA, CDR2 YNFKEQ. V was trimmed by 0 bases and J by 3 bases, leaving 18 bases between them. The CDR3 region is CASSQEAETGGLYEQYF. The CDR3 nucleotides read TGTGCCAGCAGCCAAGAGGCGGAAACTGGCGGGCTCTACGAGCAGTACTTC.

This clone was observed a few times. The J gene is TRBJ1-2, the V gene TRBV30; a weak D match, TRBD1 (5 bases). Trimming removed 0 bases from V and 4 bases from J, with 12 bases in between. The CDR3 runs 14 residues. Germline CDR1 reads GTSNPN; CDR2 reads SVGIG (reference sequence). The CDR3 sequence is CAWSVPPGVYGYTF. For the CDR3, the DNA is TGTGCCTGGAGTGTACCACCGGGGGTCTATGGCTACACCTTC.

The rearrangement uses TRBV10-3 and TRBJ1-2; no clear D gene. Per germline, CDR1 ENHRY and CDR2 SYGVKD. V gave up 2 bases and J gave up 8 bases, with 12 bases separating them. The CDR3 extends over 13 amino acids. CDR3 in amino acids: CAISEESTRGYTF. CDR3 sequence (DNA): TGTGCCATCAGTGAGGAGTCTACCCGGGGCTACACCTTC.

In DNA, the CDR3 is TGCGCCAGCAGCTTGACGGGGGCCAACGTCCTGACTTTC. Its protein is CASSLTGANVLTF. The V gene is TRBV5-1, the J gene TRBJ2-6, with D uncertain. The germline gives CDR1 SGHRS, CDR2 YFSETQ. This CDR3 is built from 13 residues. V lost 1 base to trimming and J lost 4 bases, with 3 bases between them.

The CDR3 sequence: CASSPPDTGSPLHF. The CDR3 region has the DNA TGTGCCAGCTCACCACCGGACACCGGCTCACCCCTCCACTTT. The rearrangement joins TRBV18 to TRBJ1-6; D might be TRBD1 (5 bases). Deletions cut 0 bases from V and 10 bases from J, with 10 bases between. The germline gives CDR1 KGHSH, CDR2 LQKENI. The CDR3 length is 14 residues.